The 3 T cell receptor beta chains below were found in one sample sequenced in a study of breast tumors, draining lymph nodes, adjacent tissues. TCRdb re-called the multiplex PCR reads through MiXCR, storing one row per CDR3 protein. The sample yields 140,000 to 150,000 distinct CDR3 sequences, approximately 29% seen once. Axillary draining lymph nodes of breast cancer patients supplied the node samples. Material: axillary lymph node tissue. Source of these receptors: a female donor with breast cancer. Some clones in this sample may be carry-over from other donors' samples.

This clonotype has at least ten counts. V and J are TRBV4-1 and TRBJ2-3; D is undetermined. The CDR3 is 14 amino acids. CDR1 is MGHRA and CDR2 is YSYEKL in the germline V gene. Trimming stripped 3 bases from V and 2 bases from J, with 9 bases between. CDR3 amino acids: CASSHTADTDTQYF. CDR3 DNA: TGCGCCAGCAGCCATACAGCCGACACAGATACGCAGTATTTT.

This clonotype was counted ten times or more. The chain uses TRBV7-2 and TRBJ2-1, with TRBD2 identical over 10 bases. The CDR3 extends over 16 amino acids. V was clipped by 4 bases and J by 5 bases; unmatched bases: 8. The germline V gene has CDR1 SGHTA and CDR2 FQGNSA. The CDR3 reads CASSSMGLASHNEQFF. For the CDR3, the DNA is TGTGCCAGCAGCTCCATGGGACTAGCGTCCCACAATGAGCAGTTCTTC.

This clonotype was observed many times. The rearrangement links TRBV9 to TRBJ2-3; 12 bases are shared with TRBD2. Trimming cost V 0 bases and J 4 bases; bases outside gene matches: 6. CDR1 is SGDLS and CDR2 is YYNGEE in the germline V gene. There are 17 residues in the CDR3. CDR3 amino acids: CASSVGASGGAPDTQYF. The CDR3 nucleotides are TGTGCCAGCAGCGTAGGAGCTAGCGGGGGGGCCCCAGATACGCAGTATTTT.